This is a list of T cell receptor beta chains from one sample in a study of cytomegalovirus exposure and HLA in healthy donors. The protocol was immunoSEQ multiplex PCR, while the TCRdb copy is restricted to in-frame clones and leaves out a portion. The sample lists roughly 150,000 clones; approximately 68% were seen once. The sample was PBMCs. These receptors were obtained from a man aged 40-50 years in good health and CMV-seronegative. The CDR3 runs from the conserved cysteine through the conserved F or W. D genes are given only for firm matches. Clone size appears in some rows only: once, few, many, or a class for an expanded clone.

CDR3 protein,CDR3 DNA,D gene,J gene,clone size,V gene,CDR3 length
CASSLQTGNTEAFF,TGTGCCAGCAGCTTACAGACAGGGAACACTGAAGCTTTCTTT,NA,TRBJ1-1,NA,TRBV7-2,14
CASSLTQGRASGNTIYF,TGCGCCAGCAGCCTGACACAGGGGCGGGCCTCTGGAAACACCATATATTTT,TRBD1,TRBJ1-3,NA,TRBV4-1,17
CASSSRRTSGRPYTDTQYF,TGTGCCAGCAGCTCCCGCCGGACTAGCGGGAGGCCTTACACAGATACGCAGTATTTT,TRBD2,TRBJ2-3,NA,TRBV9,19
CASSLESSYEQYF,TGTGCCAGCAGCCTGGAGAGCTCCTACGAGCAGTACTTC,NA,TRBJ2-7,NA,TRBV11-3,13
CASSQETDYEQYF,TGCGCCAGCAGCCAAGAAACTGATTACGAGCAGTACTTC,NA,TRBJ2-7,NA,TRBV4-1,13
CASSRDTFTDTQYF,TGTGCCAGCAGTCGGGACACCTTCACAGATACGCAGTATTTT,NA,TRBJ2-3,once,TRBV27,14
CASSEPLPGQRTRGQPQHF,TGCGCCAGCAGTGAGCCGCTACCGGGACAAAGAACCCGCGGTCAGCCCCAGCATTTT,NA,TRBJ1-5,NA,TRBV10-2,19
CASSLASGGLSEQYF,TGTGCCAGCAGCTTAGCCTCAGGGGGCCTTTCCGAGCAGTACTTC,TRBD1,TRBJ2-7,once,TRBV7-9,15
CASSSGLAGVNTYEQYF,TGTGCCAGCAGTTCCGGACTAGCGGGAGTTAACACCTACGAGCAGTACTTC,TRBD2,TRBJ2-7,NA,TRBV27,17
CAWDYGRGTKEAFF,TGTGCCTGGGATTATGGACGGGGAACGAAAGAAGCTTTCTTT,NA,TRBJ1-1,NA,TRBV30,14
CASSDGAEQYF,TGTGCCAGCAGCGACGGAGCCGAGCAGTACTTC,NA,TRBJ2-7,NA,TRBV5-6,11
CASSVDGGYGYTF,TGTGCCAGCAGCGTAGACGGGGGGTATGGCTACACCTTC,NA,TRBJ1-2,NA,TRBV9,13
CASSSQGGVNEQFF,TGTGCCAGCAGTTCACAGGGGGGCGTCAATGAGCAGTTCTTC,TRBD1,TRBJ2-1,NA,TRBV28,14
CASSQDSVTSGSPNEQFF,TGCGCCAGCAGCCAAGACTCCGTAACTAGCGGGAGTCCCAATGAGCAGTTCTTC,TRBD2,TRBJ2-1,once,TRBV4-3,18
CAIGGTANTEAFF,TGTGCCATCGGAGGGACAGCGAACACTGAAGCTTTCTTT,TRBD1,TRBJ1-1,NA,TRBV10-3,13
CASGKPGQGMKTQYF,TGTGCCAGCGGAAAACCGGGACAGGGGATGAAGACCCAGTACTTC,TRBD1,TRBJ2-5,NA,TRBV6-1,15
CASSLFTGSGNTIYF,TGCGCCAGCAGCTTATTTACAGGCTCTGGAAACACCATATATTTT,NA,TRBJ1-3,NA,TRBV5-1,15
CASSQLPGGTEAFF,TGTGCCAGCAGTCAACTCCCGGGGGGCACTGAAGCTTTCTTT,NA,TRBJ1-1,few,TRBV7-3,14
CASSPGLQLSYEQYF,TGTGCCAGCAGCCCGGGACTCCAACTCTCCTACGAGCAGTACTTC,NA,TRBJ2-7,NA,TRBV5-5,15
CASSPRGTVLPEAFF,TGTGCCAGCTCACCCCGCGGGACAGTCCTCCCTGAAGCTTTCTTT,TRBD1,TRBJ1-1,NA,TRBV18,15
CSVAYQGRQPQHF,TGCAGCGTTGCCTACCAGGGTAGGCAGCCCCAGCATTTT,NA,TRBJ1-5,NA,TRBV29-1,13
CASSTRQGGTYGYTF,TGTGCCAGTAGTACCCGACAGGGGGGGACCTATGGCTACACCTTC,TRBD1,TRBJ1-2,NA,TRBV19,15
CASSIQYTGELFF,TGTGCCAGCAGCATTCAATACACCGGGGAGCTGTTTTTT,NA,TRBJ2-2,NA,TRBV7-9,13
CSAYQGDEQFF,TGCAGTGCTTACCAGGGGGATGAGCAGTTCTTC,TRBD1,TRBJ2-1,NA,TRBV20-1,11
CASSVDSGREAEAFF,TGTGCCAGCAGCGTAGATTCAGGGCGCGAGGCTGAAGCTTTCTTT,NA,TRBJ1-1,NA,TRBV9,15
CASSSRSMQAGGVGEQFF,TGCGCCAGCAGCTCCCGTAGTATGCAGGCGGGAGGGGTTGGTGAGCAGTTCTTC,TRBD2,TRBJ2-1,few,TRBV5-1,18
CASSYARRSSGGEYNEQFF,TGTGCCAGCAGTTATGCGAGGCGTAGTAGCGGGGGGGAATACAATGAGCAGTTCTTC,TRBD2,TRBJ2-1,NA,TRBV6-9,19
CASSLDRGLELNEQFF,TGTGCCAGCAGTTTGGACAGGGGCCTTGAGCTCAATGAGCAGTTCTTC,TRBD1,TRBJ2-1,NA,TRBV28,16
CASSLAGQRGGYTF,TGTGCCAGCAGCTTAGCGGGACAGAGGGGCGGCTACACCTTC,TRBD1,TRBJ1-2,few,TRBV7-2,14
CASSRSGTYNEQFF,TGTGCCAGCAGCCGAAGCGGGACCTACAATGAGCAGTTCTTC,TRBD2,TRBJ2-1,NA,TRBV7-2,14
CASSSTDYSNQPQHF,TGTGCCAGCAGCTCGACAGATTATAGCAATCAGCCCCAGCATTTT,NA,TRBJ1-5,NA,TRBV5-6,15
CASSLTGPNTEAFF,TGTGCCAGCAGCTTAACAGGGCCAAACACTGAAGCTTTCTTT,NA,TRBJ1-1,few,TRBV7-8,14
CASSPAGVNYGYTF,TGTGCCAGTAGCCCTGCAGGGGTTAACTATGGCTACACCTTC,NA,TRBJ1-2,few,TRBV19,14
CASSLPERSGTESSGANVLTF,TGTGCCAGCAGCTTACCTGAACGTTCCGGGACAGAAAGCTCTGGGGCCAACGTCCTGACTTTC,TRBD1,TRBJ2-6,NA,TRBV7-8,21
CASSSTGNTEAFF,TGTGCCAGCAGCTCGACAGGGAACACTGAAGCTTTCTTT,NA,TRBJ1-1,once,TRBV27,13
CASSPFTQTNEKLFF,TGCGCCAGCAGCCCTTTCACCCAGACTAATGAAAAACTGTTTTTT,NA,TRBJ1-4,once,TRBV5-1,15
CASSLAGRVAFF,TGTGCCAGCAGTTTGGCGGGGAGGGTGGCTTTCTTT,NA,TRBJ1-1,few,TRBV28,12
CASSRFPPGLASNEQYF,TGCGCCAGCAGCCGGTTCCCTCCGGGACTAGCGAGCAACGAGCAGTACTTC,TRBD2,TRBJ2-7,NA,TRBV4-3,17
CASSPRGGQPQHF,TGCGCCAGCAGCCCGAGGGGGGGTCAGCCCCAGCATTTT,NA,TRBJ1-5,NA,TRBV5-1,13
CASSLKGGAPNTEAFF,TGCGCCAGCAGCTTGAAAGGGGGCGCCCCCAACACTGAAGCTTTCTTT,TRBD1,TRBJ1-1,NA,TRBV5-1,16
CASSHSYEQYF,TGTGCCAGCAGTCACTCGTACGAGCAGTACTTC,NA,TRBJ2-7,once,TRBV28,11
CASSLQGASYEQYF,TGTGCCAGCAGTCTACAGGGGGCCTCCTACGAGCAGTACTTC,TRBD1,TRBJ2-7,NA,TRBV27,14